The rows below give T cell receptor beta chains drawn from one sample of a study of blood T cell repertoires in COVID-19. The assay was immunoSEQ multiplex PCR, and TCRdb's table has in-frame clones only and misses some. Here the sample spans roughly 40,000 clones, 65% to 90% being singletons. Sequencing input: peripheral blood. These TCRs come from a human donor in a cohort sampled during active COVID-19. The CDR3 runs from the conserved cysteine through the conserved F or W. D genes are given only for firm matches. Clone size appears in some rows only: once, few, many, or a class for an expanded clone.

j_call v_call clone_size d_call cdr3_aa cdr3_nt
TRBJ1-1 TRBV7-8 few TRBD1 CASSLPGAGGTNTEAFF TGTGCCAGCAGCCTACCTGGGGCAGGGGGCACGAACACTGAAGCTTTCTTT
TRBJ2-7 TRBV7-9 - - CASSKSPRSYEQYF TGTGCCAGCAGCAAATCCCCCCGGTCCTACGAGCAGTACTTC
TRBJ2-1 TRBV7-2 few TRBD1 CASSFEQGVYNEQFF TGTGCCAGCAGCTTCGAACAGGGGGTTTACAATGAGCAGTTCTTC
TRBJ2-5 TRBV20-1 once - CSAIRETQYF TGCAGTGCCATTAGAGAAACCCAGTACTTC
TRBJ2-7 TRBV10-3 - TRBD2 CAILRGRSDEQYF TGTGCCATCTTACGCGGGAGAAGCGACGAGCAGTACTTC
TRBJ2-1 TRBV11-3 - - CASSPRLGEHPSNEQFF TGTGCCAGCAGCCCGCGACTAGGCGAGCACCCCTCCAATGAGCAGTTCTTC
TRBJ1-6 TRBV18 - - CASSPDRNSPLHF TGTGCCAGCTCACCCGACAGAAATTCACCCCTCCACTTT
TRBJ2-1 TRBV6-2/TRBV6-3 few TRBD2 CASSYPLFGISGRLNEQFF TGTGCCAGCAGTTACCCCCTATTTGGTATAAGCGGGAGGTTGAATGAGCAGTTCTTC
TRBJ1-1 TRBV19 - - CASSTEVNTEAFF TGTGCCAGTTCCACTGAAGTGAACACTGAAGCTTTCTTT
TRBJ2-5 TRBV5-1 - TRBD2 CASSPAGTSGEETQYF TGCGCCAGCAGCCCGGCCGGGACTAGCGGGGAAGAGACCCAGTACTTC
TRBJ2-1 TRBV11-2 - - CASSLEGTKYNEQFF TGTGCCAGCAGCTTAGAGGGGACAAAATACAATGAGCAGTTCTTC
TRBJ1-2 TRBV19 - - CASSMESGQGPDGYTF TGTGCCAGTAGTATGGAATCCGGGCAGGGGCCTGATGGCTACACCTTC
TRBJ2-3 TRBV7-2 - TRBD2 CASSRAAGGPGDTQYF TGTGCCAGCAGCCGGGCGGCGGGAGGGCCAGGGGATACGCAGTATTTT
TRBJ1-4 TRBV4-1 - - CASSPPGASRALFF TGCGCCAGCAGCCCCCCGGGAGCCTCCAGGGCTCTGTTTTTT
TRBJ1-5 TRBV18 once - CASSPASDQPQHF TGTGCCAGCTCACCGGCGAGCGATCAGCCCCAGCATTTT
TRBJ2-7 TRBV16 few TRBD1 CASSLRTGNYEQYF TGTGCCAGCAGCCTTCGGACAGGTAACTACGAGCAGTACTTC
TRBJ2-1 TRBV10-3 - - CAIGGAPYNEQFF TGTGCCATCGGGGGGGCGCCCTACAATGAGCAGTTCTTC
TRBJ2-1 TRBV20-1 - - CSASSDREQFF TGCAGTGCTTCTAGCGATCGTGAGCAGTTCTTC
TRBJ2-3 TRBV19 - - CASSIRQVTDTQYF TGTGCCAGTAGTATACGACAGGTCACAGATACGCAGTATTTT
TRBJ1-1 TRBV30 - TRBD1 CAWSVPEVTSRGLNEAFF TGTGCCTGGAGTGTGCCTGAAGTCACTTCCAGGGGGCTGAATGAAGCTTTCTTT
TRBJ2-3 TRBV29-1 once TRBD2 CSVEGRGEDTQYF TGCAGCGTTGAGGGCCGGGGGGAAGATACGCAGTATTTT
TRBJ1-4 TRBV19 - - CASSPRIRPNEKLFF TGTGCCAGTAGTCCGAGGATTCGACCCAATGAAAAACTGTTTTTT
TRBJ2-1 TRBV5-4 - TRBD2 CASSGGSNEQFF TGTGCCAGCAGCGGCGGGAGTAATGAGCAGTTCTTC
TRBJ2-3 TRBV20-1 - - CSASRAGSTDTQYF TGCAGTGCTAGTCGGGCAGGGAGCACAGATACGCAGTATTTT
TRBJ2-7 TRBV19 - TRBD1 CASSMGQGAYEQYF TGTGCCAGTAGTATGGGGCAGGGGGCCTACGAGCAGTACTTC
TRBJ1-1 TRBV30 - - CAWRGGPGTEAFF TGTGCCTGGAGGGGCGGGCCGGGCACTGAAGCTTTCTTT
TRBJ2-1 TRBV30 few - CAWSVLSRSEQFF TGTGCCTGGAGTGTACTTTCGAGGAGCGAGCAGTTCTTC
TRBJ2-5 TRBV9 - - CASSPSLQETQYF TGTGCCAGCAGCCCGAGTCTACAAGAGACCCAGTACTTC
TRBJ2-5 TRBV15 - TRBD2 CATSRDKTTSGYQETQYF TGTGCCACCAGCAGAGATAAAACGACTAGCGGGTACCAAGAGACCCAGTACTTC
TRBJ1-3 TRBV4-2 medium-sized - CASSQDRKNTIYF TGTGCCAGCAGCCAAGATCGTAAAAACACCATATATTTT
TRBJ2-1 TRBV6-2/TRBV6-3 - TRBD2 CASSYSGNLAAYNEQFF TGTGCCAGCAGTTACTCGGGAAACCTAGCGGCGTACAATGAGCAGTTCTTC
TRBJ1-1 TRBV3-1/TRBV3-2 once - CASSQEEGVTEAFF TGTGCCAGCAGCCAAGAGGAAGGGGTCACTGAAGCTTTCTTT
TRBJ2-7 TRBV2 - - CASSEVRAYEQYF TGTGCCAGCAGTGAAGTGAGGGCCTACGAGCAGTACTTC
TRBJ1-5 TRBV18 once TRBD1 CASSPGQINYQPQHF TGTGCCAGCTCACCGGGACAGATAAATTATCAGCCCCAGCATTTT
TRBJ2-1 TRBV23-1 - - CASSPQGAGECYNEQFF TGCGCCAGCAGTCCTCAGGGGGCGGGAGAGTGCTACAATGAGCAGTTCTTC
TRBJ2-7 TRBV6-5 - - CATARVGYEQYF TGTGCCACAGCCAGGGTGGGCTACGAGCAGTACTTC
TRBJ1-6 TRBV7-2 few - CASSLPLGDTRDNSPLHF TGTGCCAGCAGCTTGCCTCTTGGGGACACCCGTGATAATTCACCCCTCCACTTT
TRBJ1-1 TRBV27 - TRBD1 CASSLETGSEAFF TGTGCCAGCAGTTTAGAGACAGGGTCTGAAGCTTTCTTT
TRBJ2-2 TRBV4-1 - - CASSPTNMNTGELFF TGCGCCAGCAGCCCCACCAACATGAACACCGGGGAGCTGTTTTTT
TRBJ2-1 TRBV7-9 - - CASSLDLVSYNEQFF TGTGCCAGCAGCTTAGATCTCGTCTCCTACAATGAGCAGTTCTTC
TRBJ2-3 TRBV30 once TRBD2 CAWSAGGGGARDTQYF TGTGCCTGGAGTGCCGGGGGCGGGGGGGCCAGAGATACGCAGTATTTT
TRBJ2-7 TRBV3-1/TRBV3-2 - TRBD1 CASSQDWTGPYEQYF TGTGCCAGCAGCCAAGATTGGACAGGGCCATACGAGCAGTACTTC
TRBJ2-5 TRBV19 - TRBD2 CASSKPASGQETQYF TGTGCCAGTAGTAAACCCGCTAGCGGCCAAGAGACCCAGTACTTC
TRBJ2-1 TRBV7-6 once TRBD2 CASSSHLAGEGGNEQFF TGTGCCAGCAGCTCCCACCTAGCGGGAGAGGGTGGCAATGAGCAGTTCTTC
TRBJ1-1 TRBV7-9 - TRBD1 CASSWTGGLAEAFF TGTGCCAGCAGCTGGACAGGGGGACTGGCTGAAGCTTTCTTT
TRBJ1-6 TRBV9 - TRBD1 CASSVEDRDSPLHF TGTGCCAGCAGCGTAGAGGACAGGGATTCACCCCTCCACTTT
TRBJ2-7 TRBV19 - TRBD1 CASSIARGRYEQYF TGTGCCAGTAGTATAGCCAGGGGGCGATACGAGCAGTACTTC
TRBJ2-7 TRBV5-6 - - CASSWRGPLPEQYF TGTGCCAGCAGCTGGCGGGGACCCCTTCCCGAGCAGTACTTC
TRBJ1-1 TRBV11-1 - - CASSSNVPRSEAFF TGTGCCAGCAGCTCGAACGTTCCCCGGTCTGAAGCTTTCTTT
TRBJ2-1 TRBV7-8 few - CASSPYRVSSYNEQFF TGTGCCAGCAGCCCCTACAGGGTGAGCTCCTACAATGAGCAGTTCTTC
TRBJ1-2 TRBV6-5 - - CASSYGGDDYGYTF TGTGCCAGCAGTTACGGGGGGGACGACTATGGCTACACCTTC
TRBJ2-2 TRBV15 - TRBD1 CATSRALTGDTGELFF TGTGCCACCAGCAGAGCGCTAACAGGGGACACCGGGGAGCTGTTTTTT
TRBJ1-4 TRBV12-3/TRBV12-4 - - CASSFGAREKLFF TGTGCCAGCAGTTTCGGAGCCCGGGAAAAACTGTTTTTT
TRBJ2-3 TRBV11-2 once TRBD2 CASTGSGSGDTQYF TGTGCCAGCACAGGGAGCGGGAGTGGCGATACGCAGTATTTT
TRBJ1-6 TRBV7-3 - TRBD1 CASSSTGNNSPLHF TGTGCCAGCAGCTCGACAGGGAATAATTCACCCCTCCACTTT
TRBJ2-5 TRBV6-5 - - CASSRIVQETQYF TGTGCCAGCAGCCGAATAGTACAAGAGACCCAGTACTTC